This TCR beta chain was recovered during a study of human T cells and chemical hapten exposure. Study context: Small discrepancies in pooled library volume mainly accounted for the varying TCR yields per sample.

What the library attached to individual cDNA molecules were unique molecular identifiers. Authors' analysis steps: The number of TCRs in each sample had a median of roughly 100,000 and spanned roughly 23,224 to 750,000. Each CDR3 protein gets one entry after TCRdb re-called the RACE reads with MiXCR. Clone size and V and J calls follow TCRdb, not the original study. The sample shows about 130,000 distinct CDR3 sequences, approximately 9.5% of them seen only once. Germline lookup yields CDR1 SQVTM and CDR2 ANQGSEA. The CDR3 extends over 13 amino acids. With 6 bases clipped from V and 4 bases from J, the junction kept 7 bases outside the gene matches. The time point denotes: healthy volunteer bleed at 2 weeks. Blood, whole and unfractionated, served as the source for total RNA extraction. Whole-study findings and limits: Unchanged with DPC sensitization were TCRs above 1 in 1000 frequency.

Turning to this clonotype: Its specificity is unknown.

The sequencing sample was made of whole blood. This chain joins TRBV29-1 and TRBJ1-2, with TRBD1 identical over 8 bases. The sequence came from a male donor in good health. Some clones in this sample may be carry-over from other donors' samples. The CDR3 here is CSVAGQGPYGYTF. CDR3 DNA: TGCAGCGTGGCCGGACAGGGCCCCTATGGCTACACCTTC.